This is a list of T cell receptor beta chains from one sample in a study of blood T cell repertoires in COVID-19. Assay: immunoSEQ multiplex PCR; the TCRdb copy retains only in-frame clones and omits some. The sample contains some 290,000 clones, around 81% of which appear only once. Sequenced material: peripheral blood. Every receptor here comes from a woman aged 55-70 years with active or convalescent COVID-19. Both conserved end residues are part of each CDR3. Fields, in order: clone size, V gene, J gene, D gene, CDR3 DNA, CDR3 protein. A D gene is named only where the DNA matches it firmly. The size field is filled for only some rows; it gives once, few, many or a size class.

abundance: few; v_gene: TRBV10-1; j_gene: TRBJ2-7; d_gene: TRBD1; CDR3nt: TGCGAAAGGGGGCCGTACGAGCAGTACTTC; CDR3aa: CERGPYEQYF
abundance: .; v_gene: TRBV4-1; j_gene: TRBJ2-1; d_gene: .; CDR3nt: TGCGCCAGCAGCCAAGGTCGGAATGAGCAGTTCTTC; CDR3aa: CASSQGRNEQFF
abundance: .; v_gene: TRBV27; j_gene: TRBJ1-2; d_gene: TRBD1; CDR3nt: TGTGCCAGCGGGGGACAGGGGAACTATGGCTACACCTTC; CDR3aa: CASGGQGNYGYTF
abundance: .; v_gene: TRBV19; j_gene: TRBJ1-6; d_gene: .; CDR3nt: TGTGCCAGTAGTAACCTCGGGGGAACCCTCCACTTT; CDR3aa: CASSNLGGTLHF
abundance: .; v_gene: TRBV7-6; j_gene: TRBJ1-2; d_gene: TRBD1; CDR3nt: TGTGCCAGCAGCCTAGATAGGGGGCGAGGCTATGGCTACACCTTC; CDR3aa: CASSLDRGRGYGYTF
abundance: .; v_gene: TRBV19; j_gene: TRBJ1-3; d_gene: .; CDR3nt: TGTGCCAGTAGTATAGGGGCAGCTGGAAACACCATATATTTT; CDR3aa: CASSIGAAGNTIYF
abundance: .; v_gene: TRBV19; j_gene: TRBJ1-5; d_gene: .; CDR3nt: TGTGCCAGTAGTATGGCTCGCGGATCCGATCAGCCCCAGCATTTT; CDR3aa: CASSMARGSDQPQHF
abundance: .; v_gene: TRBV9; j_gene: TRBJ2-3; d_gene: .; CDR3nt: TGTGCCAGCAGCCCTATAGGGGGCGGGGGGAACGTAGATACGCAGTATTTT; CDR3aa: CASSPIGGGGNVDTQYF
abundance: .; v_gene: TRBV6-5; j_gene: TRBJ2-3; d_gene: .; CDR3nt: TGTGCCAGCAGTTCTCGATACGGGACTAGCACAGATACGCAGTATTTT; CDR3aa: CASSSRYGTSTDTQYF
abundance: .; v_gene: TRBV5-1; j_gene: TRBJ1-1; d_gene: .; CDR3nt: TGCGCCAGCAGCGTCGAAGGAGCGAACACTGAAGCTTTCTTT; CDR3aa: CASSVEGANTEAFF
abundance: .; v_gene: TRBV2; j_gene: TRBJ2-2; d_gene: .; CDR3nt: TGTGCCAGCACCCCTCCCTTCATGGGCGTCCCCGGGGAGCTGTTTTTT; CDR3aa: CASTPPFMGVPGELFF
abundance: .; v_gene: TRBV6-2/TRBV6-3; j_gene: TRBJ2-5; d_gene: .; CDR3nt: TGTGCCAGCAGTTACTCAGGGGGAAGAGAGACCCAGTACTTC; CDR3aa: CASSYSGGRETQYF
abundance: few; v_gene: TRBV11-3; j_gene: TRBJ2-2; d_gene: .; CDR3nt: TGTGCCAGCAGCTTAGGGGGTCGGGGCACCGGGGAGCTGTTTTTT; CDR3aa: CASSLGGRGTGELFF
abundance: .; v_gene: TRBV28; j_gene: TRBJ1-2; d_gene: TRBD1; CDR3nt: TGTGCCAGCAGCAGGGGGCTGTTCTATGGCTACACCTTC; CDR3aa: CASSRGLFYGYTF
abundance: few; v_gene: TRBV2; j_gene: TRBJ2-5; d_gene: .; CDR3nt: TGTGCCAGCAGGCCCCAGACTAACCAAGAGACCCAGTACTTC; CDR3aa: CASRPQTNQETQYF
abundance: .; v_gene: TRBV19; j_gene: TRBJ1-2; d_gene: .; CDR3nt: TGTGCCAGTAGTATTGGAGGCCATTCGCCCGGCTACACCTTC; CDR3aa: CASSIGGHSPGYTF
abundance: .; v_gene: TRBV11-2; j_gene: TRBJ2-7; d_gene: TRBD2; CDR3nt: TGTGCCAGCAGCCCCGGCGGGAGCTCCTACGAGCAGTACTTC; CDR3aa: CASSPGGSSYEQYF
abundance: .; v_gene: TRBV18; j_gene: TRBJ1-3; d_gene: .; CDR3nt: TGTGCCAGCTCACCCCGACAGCTCTCTGGAAACACCATATATTTT; CDR3aa: CASSPRQLSGNTIYF
abundance: .; v_gene: TRBV2; j_gene: TRBJ1-1; d_gene: TRBD1; CDR3nt: TGTGCCAGCATGAGGACAGGGGAAGCTTTCTTT; CDR3aa: CASMRTGEAFF